This T cell receptor (beta chain) was profiled in a study of blood T cell repertoires in COVID-19 (dated by TCRdb to 2019 to 2021). Study-wide context: Collaborator samples came from the United States, Italy and Spain and covered acute and convalescent phases of COVID-19. The samples were drawn from the first 160 participants of the ongoing ImmuneRACE study and from 950 to 1,500 subjects provided by 6 global collaborators. A freely available public database, intended as a resource for researchers studying the immune response to SARS-CoV-2, is where the repertoires were released. The dataset comprised deeply sampled blood TCRbeta repertoires from subjects exposed to, actively infected with, or recovered from COVID-19. The prospective study material was composed of cDNA or gDNA derived from T cells, B-cell-depleted T cells, or PBMCs. Where HLA class I and class II types were available, the types were taken from metadata supplied by the sample provider, not from assay-based typing. A de-identified subject ID, COVID-19 status, age in years and sex were almost always included in the sample metadata. What the work shows at the level of the full study, not this receptor alone: How much clinical and demographic metadata was included differed by source and by participant, and the metadata was provided uncurated.

The CDR3 goes from the cysteine to the phenylalanine over 15 residues. The only DNA kept is the CDR3, 45 bases in frame from the first base. Reading the germline V gene (reference sequence) gives CDR1 LNHDA and CDR2 SQIVND. Unmatched junction bases come to 3, with V trimmed by 5 bases and J by 1 base. Collaborating institutions collected whole blood in K2EDTA tubes following their own protocols. For TCRbeta analysis, collaborators shipped samples in one of three forms: frozen whole blood, isolated PBMCs, or DNA extracted from either of those sample types. Points on this clone: Its target antigen remains unknown. No base-level quality is on record; no much larger clone is a single base apart.

TCRbeta CDR3 regions were amplified from genomic DNA by means of the immunoSEQ Assay, a bias-controlled multiplex PCR. The study's own analysis went as follows. The number of nucleated cells in each sample was estimated from the amplification of reference gene primers within the assay. To quantify the absolute abundance of each unique TCRbeta CDR3 rearrangement, sequence reads were collapsed and filtered. For each sample, productive Simpson clonality was calculated by taking the square root of Simpson's diversity index across productive rearrangements. TCRdb obtained this table from immuneACCESS and retained in-frame rearrangements with V and J assigned. These tables miss some clones; where compared with another copy, unresolved V genes account for less than half of the shortfall, and the remainder is unexplained. The DNA gave D and trimming, while V, J and clone size come from that table. The sample table lists about 140,000 clones, 84% of them with a count of one. Over 7% of the sample comes from the top ten.

The chain was built from TRBV19 and TRBJ2-1, and TRBD1 matches 9 of the central bases. The sample consisted of peripheral blood. The sequence came from a human donor in a cohort sampled during active COVID-19. The CDR3 reads as follows: CASSQTGGSYNEQFF. The DNA sequence is as follows: TGTGCCAGTAGTCAGACAGGGGGTTCCTACAATGAGCAGTTCTTC.